Below, one TCR beta chain is given with its context. The data are from a study of blood T cell repertoires in COVID-19. Study information: COVID-19 samples, acute and convalescent, were from the United States, Italy and Spain. PBMCs, B-cell-depleted T cells, or T cells were the source of the cDNA or gDNA that made up the material.

Authors' analysis steps: Quantification of nucleated cells was approximated via reference gene primer amplification. Profiling relied on immunoSEQ multiplex PCR, and the TCRdb table lists in-frame clones only, not all of them. V and J calls and clone size are those listed in that table; D and trimming were worked out from the DNA. Of more than 150,000 clones in the sample, under 85% were seen once. CDR1 and CDR2 from the germline V gene are SEHNR and FQNEAQ (reference sequence). Trimming removed 5 bases at V and 1 base at J, with 17 bases between. CDR3 length equals 16 residues. The chain employs TRBV7-9 and TRBJ2-5; TRBD1 is a possible D gene (5 bases). The origin of this receptor is a man aged 55 to 70 with active or convalescent COVID-19. What was sequenced was peripheral blood. CDR3 amino acids: CASSPKGRNTQETQYF. DNA of the CDR3: TGTGCCAGCAGCCCTAAGGGGCGGAACACCCAAGAGACCCAGTACTTC.